This entry features one T cell receptor beta chain sequence. Its cognate antigen has yet to be identified. No base quality values were provided; no much bigger clone lies one nucleotide off. This entry comes from a study of T cell changes during pregnancy in multiple sclerosis (dated by TCRdb to the late 2010s). Background on the whole study: In women with multiple sclerosis, the researchers looked at how the T cell repertoire shifted as pregnancy progressed.

The CDR3 runs 14 residues from the cysteine to the phenylalanine. This entry keeps only the CDR3 DNA: 42 bases, framed from base 1. A distance of 8 bases separates the germline ends of V and J, which lose 0 bases and 2 bases respectively. CDR1 and CDR2 were assigned from the germline V gene (reference sequence) as GTSNPN and SVGIG. Library generation was performed with the immunoSEQ multiplex PCR assay. Held by TCRdb, this immuneACCESS table contains in-frame sequences only and omits some clones. Under half of the omission traces to an unresolved V gene where checked; the cause of the rest is unknown. The sample data list roughly 69,000 clones, and approximately 93% of these were observed just once. The leading ten clones occupy under 1.5% of the sample.

This clonotype was obtained from a female donor with multiple sclerosis, enrolled in a pregnancy study. The sequencing here drew on peripheral blood, taken in the second trimester of pregnancy. The receptor chain draws on TRBV30 and TRBJ1-3, with no confidently assigned D gene. The DNA sequence is given as TGTGCCTGGAGTGTACAAGACACTGGAAACACCATATATTTT. Its translation is CAWSVQDTGNTIYF.